One T cell receptor (beta chain) is described in this entry. Its antigen is unknown. Per-base qualities were not stored, and no clone one base away is much larger. Using the deep immunoSEQ assay, TCR CDR3 regions were amplified from genomic DNA by multiplex PCR. For each cell subset, the extracted genomic DNA was distributed evenly across all wells of several immunoSEQ 96-well plates, and each plate served as one replicate. For sorted subsets, each replicate PCR was loaded with about 0.2 ug genomic DNA, equivalent to roughly 30,000 T cell genomes. The purified libraries were quantified using a Qubit 3.0 fluorometer, sized with a Bioanalyzer 2100, and then quantified again using the KAPA Library Quantification kit. Each immunoSEQ 96-well plate was sequenced on its own single-read 150-cycle Illumina NextSeq 550 flow cell. The original pipeline was this. Because the immunoSEQ output held only junctional sequences and lacked quality scores, the filtering could not match the filtering applied to full-length reads. To assign V/J genes and CDR3, sequences were annotated against IMGT germline references using PyIR, a Python wrapper for IgBLAST v1.9. Reads were removed for weak V/J assignments (E-value above 1e-6), missing CDR3, stop codons, out-of-frame junctions, or ambiguous translated residues. V3J clonotypes were defined as sequences sharing an identical inferred V gene, J gene, and CDR3 amino acid sequence. Percentage overlap between repertoires was calculated by dividing the number of shared unique clonotypes by the size of the smaller repertoire. Three approaches were used to assess repertoire richness: RTK rarefaction, the Chao1 estimator, and Recon v2.1 estimates of unobserved clonotypes. For all TCRbeta clonotypes obtained by the gDNA method from a few donors, generation probabilities were computed with OLGA. This immuneACCESS table, as held by TCRdb, lists in-frame sequences with V and J called but not all clones. Of the missing ones, under half trace to an unresolved V gene in checked studies; the others have no known cause. V, J and clone size are taken as reported in that table, and D and trimming were inferred from the DNA itself. For this sample there are more than 2,000,000 clones; about 92% appear just once. The ten top clones hold under 0.45% of the sample.

The donors were healthy, HIV-negative adults who had no recently reported acute infections or vaccinations. Every donor was a Caucasian adult living in Nashville, Tennessee, USA. Magnetic negative selection was used to enrich CD4+ T cells, after which naive cells were positively selected on CD45RA and the negative fraction became the memory subset. Blood was obtained by leukapheresis, after which PBMCs were separated by Ficoll-Histopaque density gradient centrifugation and cryopreserved in liquid nitrogen vapor phase. Purity and quantity of every magnetically sorted T cell population were checked by analytical flow cytometry. From each sorted fraction, genomic DNA was isolated and quantified by UV absorbance on a Nanodrop 2000c. This entry is derived from a study of shared clonotypes between healthy human individuals (TCRdb year 2020). Study-level background: Three men and a couple of women, aged 18 to 49 years, made up the cohort. Leukapheresis yielded between about 0.9 and 9.5 billion PBMCs per donor. To increase sequencing depth and limit assay-specific biases, TCR repertoire library preparation and sequencing were carried out by different laboratories using diverse techniques. Per donor, three plates each were used for CD4 naive and CD4 memory, two for CD8 naive, and one for CD8 memory. The study deeply sequenced blood TCR repertoires of several healthy adults to estimate repertoire size and the extent of clonotype sharing between individuals.

Results the study describes overall, beyond this receptor: Clonotypes shared by all four sorted-subset donors showed higher generation probabilities than non-shared clonotypes. Estimated clonotype richness was generally larger for naive than for memory subsets. Sampling was restricted to blood, and TCR repertoires in tissues likely differ from the TCR repertoires found in blood. Approximately 4.8% of naive CD4, 3% to 4% of naive CD8, around 2.3% of memory CD4, and less than 0.45% of memory CD8 clonotypes were shared across several donors. Incomplete sequencing was indicated by rarefaction of sorted-subset datasets, despite the large sequencing depth. Based on pairwise subsampling, the degree of clonotype sharing among donors was expected to be affected by sequencing depth. Because the study included only a small number of donors, the genetic and exposure-history diversity represented was limited.

V loses 0 bases, J loses 5 bases, and the germline ends lie 12 bases apart. CDR1 SGDLS and CDR2 YYNGEE are derived from the germline V gene. From the cysteine through the phenylalanine, the CDR3 covers 15 amino acids. This entry keeps only the CDR3 DNA: 45 bases, framed from base 1. This sequence uses TRBV9 and TRBJ2-1, and the D gene may be TRBD2, 6 bases matching. Specimen: naive CD4+ T cells from PBMCs. What this sample's cell subset or site label stands for: CD45RA+ positively selected. The TCR originated in a man between 18 and 35 years old in good health. Some clones in this sample may be carry-over from other donors' samples. The encoded CDR3 is CASSVGVSGHNEQFF. The nucleotides read TGTGCCAGCAGCGTAGGGGTTAGCGGACACAATGAGCAGTTCTTC.